This is a list of T cell receptor beta chains from one sample in a study of radiation and T cells in renal cell carcinoma. Some clones are missing from TCRdb's copy, which holds only in-frame ones; the method was immunoSEQ multiplex PCR. Here the sample spans 75,000 to 95,000 clones, 70% to 90% being singletons. The sequences come from blood, collected from a patient whose treatment included radiotherapy and nephrectomy. The receptors were gathered from a middle-aged man with renal cell carcinoma. Each CDR3 is given with its conserved first and last residue. The order of the fields is V gene, CDR3 length, D gene, clone size, J gene, CDR3 protein, CDR3 DNA. D genes are given only for firm matches. Expanded clones get a size class; other rows say once, few or many, or leave the size out.

>TRBV5-8|14|.|.|TRBJ1-1
CASSLLVGDTEAFF
TGTGCCAGCAGCTTGTTGGTCGGGGACACTGAAGCTTTCTTT
>TRBV5-1|15|.|.|TRBJ1-1
CASSDPGGGNTEAFF
TGCGCCAGCAGCGACCCAGGTGGGGGGAACACTGAAGCTTTCTTT
>TRBV5-5|15|.|.|TRBJ1-1
CASSFYELMNTEAFF
TGTGCCAGCAGCTTCTATGAACTAATGAACACTGAAGCTTTCTTT
>TRBV19|16|.|.|TRBJ2-5
CASTRSAASREETQYF
TGTGCCAGTACCCGATCGGCAGCCTCCCGGGAGGAGACCCAGTACTTC
>TRBV7-8|16|.|.|TRBJ1-2
CASSPRGGIGGYGYTF
TGTGCCAGCAGTCCAAGGGGAGGTATCGGAGGCTATGGCTACACCTTC
>TRBV5-3|16|.|.|TRBJ2-7
CARRLRGQGWVYEQYF
TGTGCCAGAAGACTTAGGGGCCAGGGGTGGGTCTACGAGCAGTACTTC
>TRBV5-1|15|.|.|TRBJ2-7
CASSMTGEGAYEQYF
TGCGCCAGCAGCATGACAGGGGAGGGCGCCTACGAGCAGTACTTC
>TRBV9|14|.|.|TRBJ2-5
CASSVDTDQETQYF
TGTGCCAGCAGCGTAGACACGGACCAAGAGACCCAGTACTTC
>TRBV5-8|17|.|.|TRBJ2-1
CASSLAVGSGSYNEQFF
TGTGCCAGCAGCTTGGCCGTCGGGAGCGGATCCTACAATGAGCAGTTCTTC
>TRBV9|16|.|.|TRBJ1-2
CASSVVAAGSELGYTF
TGTGCCAGCAGCGTAGTAGCGGCCGGGAGTGAATTAGGCTACACCTTC
>TRBV4-3|13|.|.|TRBJ1-1
CASSQPQGAEAFF
TGCGCCAGCAGCCAGCCGCAAGGGGCTGAAGCTTTCTTT
>TRBV30|14|.|once|TRBJ2-5
CAWTNGGAQETQYF
TGTGCCTGGACTAATGGGGGGGCCCAAGAGACCCAGTACTTC
>TRBV14|16|TRBD1|.|TRBJ1-2
CASSQQIGTANYGYTF
TGTGCCAGCAGCCAACAAATCGGGACAGCTAACTATGGCTACACCTTC
>TRBV7-3|15|.|.|TRBJ2-2
CASSSRQGGTGELFF
TGTGCCAGCAGCAGTCGACAGGGAGGAACCGGGGAGCTGTTTTTT
>TRBV6-1|14|.|.|TRBJ2-7
CASSEGLSTYEQYF
TGTGCCAGCAGTGAAGGACTTAGCACCTACGAGCAGTACTTC
>TRBV7-9|14|.|.|TRBJ1-2
CASSLAPRDLGYTF
TGTGCCAGCAGCTTAGCGCCCAGGGACCTAGGCTACACCTTC
>TRBV6-1|19|.|.|TRBJ2-7
CASSERLLAQGGESYEQYF
TGTGCCAGCAGTGAACGTCTATTAGCCCAGGGGGGGGAATCCTACGAGCAGTACTTC
>TRBV18|14|.|.|TRBJ2-1
CASTIQREPNEQFF
TGTGCCAGCACGATTCAGAGGGAGCCCAATGAGCAGTTCTTC
>TRBV19|12|.|.|TRBJ1-2
CASRLTEAGYTF
TGTGCCAGTAGATTAACAGAAGCGGGCTACACCTTC
>TRBV6-5|14|.|.|TRBJ1-6
CASRSRIQSSPLHF
TGTGCCAGCAGATCCCGGATACAATCCTCACCCCTCCACTTT
>TRBV6-5|15|.|.|TRBJ2-7
CASNPQGGGSYEQYF
TGTGCCAGCAACCCCCAAGGGGGGGGCTCCTACGAGCAGTACTTC
>TRBV6-1|13|TRBD2|.|TRBJ2-7
CASLIAGGHEQYF
TGTGCCAGTCTTATAGCGGGGGGGCACGAGCAGTACTTC
>TRBV4-2|14|.|.|TRBJ1-2
CASSLSGARYGYTF
TGTGCCAGCAGCTTGTCAGGGGCAAGGTATGGCTACACCTTC
>TRBV7-2|16|TRBD2|.|TRBJ2-5
CASSRGTSGRAETQYF
TGTGCCAGCAGCAGGGGGACTAGCGGGAGGGCAGAGACCCAGTACTTC
>TRBV2|14|.|.|TRBJ2-7
CASQTRDTAYEQYF
TGTGCCAGCCAGACCCGGGACACAGCCTACGAGCAGTACTTC
>TRBV6-5|14|.|.|TRBJ2-6
CASSPSSGANVLTF
TGTGCCAGCAGTCCATCTTCTGGGGCCAACGTCCTGACTTTC
>TRBV28|15|.|.|TRBJ1-5
CATKTGDYSNQPQHF
TGTGCCACGAAGACAGGCGACTATAGCAATCAGCCCCAGCATTTT
>TRBV7-8|17|.|.|TRBJ2-1
CASSLRPSVSSYNEQFF
TGTGCCAGCAGCTTACGTCCCAGCGTTAGCTCCTACAATGAGCAGTTCTTC
>TRBV30|14|.|.|TRBJ1-2
CAWSVGLGFYGYTF
TGTGCCTGGAGTGTGGGGTTAGGATTCTATGGCTACACCTTC
>TRBV2|15|TRBD1|.|TRBJ2-7
CAILNPGTGVHEQYF
TGTGCCATCCTCAACCCCGGGACAGGGGTCCACGAGCAGTACTTC
>TRBV6-1|16|.|.|TRBJ1-1
CASSDRDRLFGTEAFF
TGTGCCAGCAGTGACAGGGACCGGCTGTTTGGGACTGAAGCTTTCTTT
>TRBV9|15|.|.|TRBJ1-4
CASSPTGPPNEKLFF
TGTGCCAGCAGCCCTACGGGACCACCAAACGAAAAACTGTTTTTT
>TRBV9|18|.|.|TRBJ2-3
CASSAITATDLATDTQYF
TGTGCCAGCAGCGCCATTACCGCGACTGATTTGGCCACAGATACGCAGTATTTT
>TRBV7-9|13|.|.|TRBJ1-1
CASSLTTDTEAFF
TGTGCCAGCAGCTTAACGACAGACACTGAAGCTTTCTTT
>TRBV5-1|17|.|.|TRBJ2-3
CASSLSRWTDHKDTQYF
TGCGCCAGCAGCTTGTCAAGATGGACGGACCACAAAGATACGCAGTATTTT
>TRBV10-1|13|.|many|TRBJ2-3
CASSLGATDTQYF
TGCGCCAGCAGTTTGGGAGCGACAGATACGCAGTATTTT
>TRBV10-1|16|TRBD2|once|TRBJ2-2
CASSRGLAGTTGELFF
TGCGCCAGCAGCCGCGGACTAGCGGGAACAACCGGGGAGCTGTTTTTT
>TRBV5-1|17|.|.|TRBJ2-7
CASSRGGPNLNSYEQYF
TGCGCCAGCAGCAGGGGGGGCCCAAACTTAAACTCCTACGAGCAGTACTTC
>TRBV7-9|14|TRBD1|.|TRBJ2-3
CASSLQGAGDTQYF
TGTGCCAGCAGCTTACAGGGGGCTGGAGATACGCAGTATTTT
>TRBV5-5|15|TRBD2|.|TRBJ2-5
CASSLAGRGGETQYF
TGTGCCAGCAGCTTGGCCGGGAGGGGCGGGGAGACCCAGTACTTC
>TRBV29-1|14|.|once|TRBJ2-1
CSVVGSLGNNEQFF
TGCAGCGTTGTTGGGTCACTAGGAAACAATGAGCAGTTCTTC
>TRBV29-1|14|TRBD2|.|TRBJ2-7
CSVAPGTSFSEQYF
TGCAGCGTTGCCCCCGGGACTAGCTTCAGCGAGCAGTACTTC
>TRBV30|11|TRBD1|.|TRBJ1-1
CAWADRVVAFF
TGTGCCTGGGCAGACAGGGTAGTGGCTTTCTTT
>TRBV5-1|14|TRBD1|.|TRBJ1-1
CASRPTGGSSEAFF
TGCGCCAGCAGACCTACAGGGGGCTCATCTGAAGCTTTCTTT
>TRBV7-9|16|.|.|TRBJ1-5
CASSPIPFESNQPQHF
TGTGCCAGCAGCCCCATCCCATTTGAGAGCAATCAGCCCCAGCATTTT
>TRBV2|12|.|.|TRBJ1-6
CASSETNSPLHF
TGTGCCAGCAGTGAAACTAATTCACCCCTCCACTTT
>TRBV14|11|.|.|TRBJ2-5
CASSQGPTQYF
TGTGCCAGCAGCCAAGGGCCTACCCAGTACTTC
>TRBV15|15|TRBD1|once|TRBJ2-5
CATSKPQGAQETQYF
TGTGCCACCAGCAAGCCCCAGGGGGCCCAAGAGACCCAGTACTTC
>TRBV18|15|TRBD2|.|TRBJ2-5
CASSPRLAGEETQYF
TGTGCCAGCTCACCGCGACTAGCGGGAGAAGAGACCCAGTACTTC
>TRBV2|13|.|once|TRBJ1-1
CASRALANTEAFF
TGTGCCAGCAGAGCCTTAGCGAACACTGAAGCTTTCTTT
>TRBV5-6|14|TRBD1|once|TRBJ2-7
CASRPGTGGYEQYF
TGTGCCAGCAGGCCCGGGACAGGGGGCTACGAGCAGTACTTC
>TRBV7-9|13|.|.|TRBJ1-1
CASSMEGNTEAFF
TGTGCCAGCAGCATGGAGGGCAACACTGAAGCTTTCTTT
>TRBV5-6|15|.|.|TRBJ1-1
CASSTPGRGNTEAFF
TGTGCCAGCAGCACACCGGGACGAGGGAATACTGAAGCTTTCTTT
>TRBV30|15|TRBD1|.|TRBJ2-5
CASNHGTAYVKTQYF
TGTGCCTCGAACCATGGGACAGCATACGTCAAGACCCAGTACTTC
>TRBV6-1|14|TRBD1|.|TRBJ2-1
CASSIGTGVGEQFF
TGTGCCAGCAGTATAGGGACAGGGGTCGGTGAGCAGTTCTTC